Included here is one T cell receptor (beta chain) sequence, with context. Germline V gene lookup returns CDR1 SGDLS and CDR2 YYNGEE. The CDR3 consists of 14 residues. V was clipped by 3 bases and J by 7 bases; unmatched bases: 7. This entry belongs to a study of OX40 agonist ivuxolimab in advanced cancers. Assay used: immunoSEQ multiplex PCR; TCRdb lists only in-frame clones, some missing. This sample has about 69,000 clones; around 80% occur once, and the top ten carry about 2.1%. V is TRBV9 and J is TRBJ2-7; 10 positions match TRBD1. The clonotype comes from an adult with an advanced solid tumor such as melanoma, head and neck, liver or kidney cancer. The sample here was CD4+ or CD8+ T cells sorted from blood, taken in a trial of the OX40 agonist ivuxolimab. In DNA form, the CDR3 reads TGTGCCAGCAGCGAAGGGGGGACAGGGGTTGAGCAGTACTTC. It codes for CASSEGGTGVEQYF.